A single count supports the clone carrying this T cell receptor (beta chain). This specimen comes from a study of cytomegalovirus exposure and HLA in healthy donors. With 60 Vbeta and 13 Jbeta primers, the PCR was carried out. Measured with immunoSEQ multiplex PCR; TCRdb has only the in-frame clones, and not every one. Among fewer than 200,000 clones, approximately 80% were seen once, and the ten largest hold about 1.5%. The CDR3 sequence is 14 residues long. Germline loops: CDR1 LNHDA, CDR2 SQIVND (reference sequence). With 1 base clipped from V and 4 bases from J, the junction kept 0 bases outside the gene matches.

Sample: PBMCs. The J gene is TRBJ1-5, the V gene TRBV19; 8 nucleotides line up with TRBD1. The receptor's source is a woman aged 18 to 35 in good health and CMV-seronegative. This CDR3 reads CASSIGTGNQPQHF. The CDR3 DNA reads TGTGCCAGTAGTATAGGGACAGGGAATCAGCCCCAGCATTTT.